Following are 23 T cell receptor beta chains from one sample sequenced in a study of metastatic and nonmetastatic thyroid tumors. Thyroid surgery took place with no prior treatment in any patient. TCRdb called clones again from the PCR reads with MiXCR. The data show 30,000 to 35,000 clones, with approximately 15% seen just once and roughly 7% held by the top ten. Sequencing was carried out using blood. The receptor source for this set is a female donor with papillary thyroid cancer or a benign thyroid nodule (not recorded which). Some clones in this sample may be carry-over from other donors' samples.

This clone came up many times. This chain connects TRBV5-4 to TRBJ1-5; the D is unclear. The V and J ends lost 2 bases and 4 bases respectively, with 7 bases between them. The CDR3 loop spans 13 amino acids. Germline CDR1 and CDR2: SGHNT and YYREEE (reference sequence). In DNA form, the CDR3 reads TGTGCCAGCAGCTTTGGGATTAATCAGCCCCAGCATTTT. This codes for CASSFGINQPQHF.

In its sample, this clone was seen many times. CDR3 coding DNA: TGTGCCAGCAGCTTGAGTGGCACTAACTATGGCTACACCTTC. It codes for CASSLSGTNYGYTF. The chain combines TRBV5-5 with TRBJ1-2; D is uncertain. The CDR3 has 14 residues. Trimming pared 1 base from V and 0 bases from J, leaving 7 bases between. From germline, CDR1 is SGHKS and CDR2 YYEKEE (reference sequence).

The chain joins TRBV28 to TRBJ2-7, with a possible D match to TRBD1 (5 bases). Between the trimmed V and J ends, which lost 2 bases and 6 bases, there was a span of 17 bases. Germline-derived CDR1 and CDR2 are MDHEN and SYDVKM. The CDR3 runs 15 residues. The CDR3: CASSLRSISGPEQYF. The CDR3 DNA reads TGTGCCAGCAGTTTACGCTCCATTTCAGGGCCCGAGCAGTACTTC.

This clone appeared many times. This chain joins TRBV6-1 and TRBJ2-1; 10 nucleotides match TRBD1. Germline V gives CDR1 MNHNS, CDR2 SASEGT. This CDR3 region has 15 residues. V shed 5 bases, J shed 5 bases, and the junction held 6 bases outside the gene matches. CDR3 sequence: CASSSGTGVHNEQFF. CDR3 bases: TGTGCCAGCAGTTCAGGGACAGGGGTACACAATGAGCAGTTCTTC.

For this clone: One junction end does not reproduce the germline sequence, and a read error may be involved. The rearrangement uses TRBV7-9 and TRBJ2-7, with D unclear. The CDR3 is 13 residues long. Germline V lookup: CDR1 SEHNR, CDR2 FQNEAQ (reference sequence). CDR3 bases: TGTACCAGCAGCTTATTCCTAGGGAATAGCATAAACTTC. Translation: CTSSLFLGNSINF.

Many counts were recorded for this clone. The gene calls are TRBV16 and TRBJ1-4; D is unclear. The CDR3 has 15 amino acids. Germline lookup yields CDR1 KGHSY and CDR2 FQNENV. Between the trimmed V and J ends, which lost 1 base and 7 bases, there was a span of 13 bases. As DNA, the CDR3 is TGTGCCAGCAGCCAATTGTCCGGGAAGGGTGAAAAACTGTTTTTT. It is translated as CASSQLSGKGEKLFF.

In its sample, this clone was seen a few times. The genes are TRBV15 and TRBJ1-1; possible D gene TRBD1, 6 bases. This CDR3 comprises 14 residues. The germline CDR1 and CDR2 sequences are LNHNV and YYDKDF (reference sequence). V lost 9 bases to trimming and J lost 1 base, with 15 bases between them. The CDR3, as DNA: TGTGCCACAAACAGAAGGACAGCGAACACTGAAGCTTTCTTT. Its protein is CATNRRTANTEAFF.

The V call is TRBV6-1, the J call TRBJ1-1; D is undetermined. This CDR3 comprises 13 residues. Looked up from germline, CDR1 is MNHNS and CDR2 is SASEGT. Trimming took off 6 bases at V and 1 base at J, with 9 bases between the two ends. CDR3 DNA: TGTGCCAGCAGGGTAAACAGGAACACTGAAGCTTTCTTT. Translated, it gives CASRVNRNTEAFF.

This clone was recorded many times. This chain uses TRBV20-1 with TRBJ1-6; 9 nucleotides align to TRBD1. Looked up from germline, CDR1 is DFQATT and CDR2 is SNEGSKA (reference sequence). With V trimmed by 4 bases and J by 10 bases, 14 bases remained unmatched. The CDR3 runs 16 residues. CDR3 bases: TGCAGTGCTACTCCCTACTTACAGGGGGCGAACTCACCCCTCCACTTT. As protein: CSATPYLQGANSPLHF.

This CDR3 is CASSYTPRGGTDTQYF. The CDR3 DNA sequence: TGTGCCAGCAGTTACACACCCCGAGGGGGCACAGATACGCAGTATTTT. The rearrangement uses TRBV6-5 and TRBJ2-3, with D possibly being TRBD1 or TRBD2 (5 bases each). V was cut by 2 bases and J by 1 base, with 13 bases left in between. Germline CDR1 is MNHEY and CDR2 is SVGAGI. The CDR3 is 16 amino acids.

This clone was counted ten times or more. CDR3 sequence reads: CASSLTTGSYGYTF. CDR3 DNA sequence: TGTGCCAGCAGCTTGACGACAGGGAGCTATGGCTACACCTTC. The chain carries TRBV11-1 and TRBJ1-2; TRBD1 matches at 7 bases. Germline V CDR1 and CDR2: SGHAT, FQDESV (reference sequence). The length of the CDR3 is 14 residues. V shed 3 bases and J 4 bases; nucleotides not matched to a gene: 5.

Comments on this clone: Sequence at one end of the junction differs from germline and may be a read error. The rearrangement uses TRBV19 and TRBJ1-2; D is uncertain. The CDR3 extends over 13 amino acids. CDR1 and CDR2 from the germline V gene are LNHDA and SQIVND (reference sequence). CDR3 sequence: CASSKGRDYGYTF. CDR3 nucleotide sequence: TGTGCCAGTAGTAAAGGGCGTGACTATGGCTACACATTC.

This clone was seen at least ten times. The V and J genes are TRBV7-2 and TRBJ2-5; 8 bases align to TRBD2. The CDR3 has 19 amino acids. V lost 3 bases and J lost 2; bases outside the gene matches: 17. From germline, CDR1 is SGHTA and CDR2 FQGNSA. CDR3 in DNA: TGTGCCAGCAGCTTTATTTCCCCAGCGGGAGTGAAATTACAAGAGACCCAGTACTTC. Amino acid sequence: CASSFISPAGVKLQETQYF. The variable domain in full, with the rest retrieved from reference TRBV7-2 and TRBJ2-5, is GAGVSQSPSNKVTEKGKDVELRCDPISGHTALYWYRQSLGQGLEFLIYFQGNSAPDKSGLPSDRFSAERTGGSVSTLTIQRTQQEDSAVYLCASSFISPAGVKLQETQYFGPGTRLLVL.

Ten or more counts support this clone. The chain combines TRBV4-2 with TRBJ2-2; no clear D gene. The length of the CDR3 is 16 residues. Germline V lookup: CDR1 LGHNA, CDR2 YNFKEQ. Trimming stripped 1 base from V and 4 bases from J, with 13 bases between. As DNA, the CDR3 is TGTGCCAGCAGCCAAGTAGGGCAGGCTGCCACCGGGGAGCTGTTTTTT. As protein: CASSQVGQAATGELFF.

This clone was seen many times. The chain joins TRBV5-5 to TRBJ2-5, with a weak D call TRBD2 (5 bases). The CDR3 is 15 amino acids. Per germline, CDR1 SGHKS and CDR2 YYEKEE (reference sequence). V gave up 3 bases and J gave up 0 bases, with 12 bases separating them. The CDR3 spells CASSYRTGYQETQYF. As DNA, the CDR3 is TGTGCCAGCAGCTACCGGACGGGGTACCAAGAGACCCAGTACTTC.

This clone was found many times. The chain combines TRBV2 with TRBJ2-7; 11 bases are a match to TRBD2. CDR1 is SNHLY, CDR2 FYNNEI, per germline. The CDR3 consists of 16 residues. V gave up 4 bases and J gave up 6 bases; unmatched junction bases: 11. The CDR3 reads CASSVTSGMVGAEQYF. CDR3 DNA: TGTGCCAGCAGTGTGACTAGCGGGATGGTAGGTGCCGAGCAGTACTTC.

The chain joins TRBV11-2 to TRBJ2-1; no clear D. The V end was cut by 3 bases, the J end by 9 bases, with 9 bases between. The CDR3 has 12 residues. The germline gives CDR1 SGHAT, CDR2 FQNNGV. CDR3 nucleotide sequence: TGTGCCAGCAGCTTTAGTGAAGGTGAGCAGTTCTTC. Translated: CASSFSEGEQFF. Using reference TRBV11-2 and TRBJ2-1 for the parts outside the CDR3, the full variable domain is EAGVAQSPRYKIIEKRQSVAFWCNPISGHATLYWYQQILGQGPKLLIQFQNNGVVDDSQLPKDRFSAERLKGVDSTLKIQPAKLEDSAVYLCASSFSEGEQFFGPGTRLTVL.

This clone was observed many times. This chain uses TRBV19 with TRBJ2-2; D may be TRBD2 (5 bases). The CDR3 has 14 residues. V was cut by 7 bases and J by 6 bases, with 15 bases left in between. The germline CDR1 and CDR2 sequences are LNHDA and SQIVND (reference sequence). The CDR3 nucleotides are TGTGCCAGTAACCCTAGCCATGTGGCCGGGGAGCTGTTTTTT. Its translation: CASNPSHVAGELFF.

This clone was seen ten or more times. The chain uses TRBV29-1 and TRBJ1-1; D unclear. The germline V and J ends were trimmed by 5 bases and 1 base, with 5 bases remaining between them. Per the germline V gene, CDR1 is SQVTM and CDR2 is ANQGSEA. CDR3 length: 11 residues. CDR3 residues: CSVQQNTEAFF. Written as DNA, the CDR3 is TGCAGCGTTCAACAGAACACTGAAGCTTTCTTT.

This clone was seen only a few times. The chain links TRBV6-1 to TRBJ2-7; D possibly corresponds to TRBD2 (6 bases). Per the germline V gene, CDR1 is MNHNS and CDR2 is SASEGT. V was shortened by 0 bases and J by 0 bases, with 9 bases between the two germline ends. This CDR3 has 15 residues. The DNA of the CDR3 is TGTGCCAGCAGTGAAGCTGCGGGAAACTCCTACGAGCAGTACTTC. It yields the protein CASSEAAGNSYEQYF.

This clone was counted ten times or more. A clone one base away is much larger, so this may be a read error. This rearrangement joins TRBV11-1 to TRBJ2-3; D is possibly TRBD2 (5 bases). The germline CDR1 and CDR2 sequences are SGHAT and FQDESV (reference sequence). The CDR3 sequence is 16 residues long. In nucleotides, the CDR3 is TGTGCCAGCGGCTTACCAGCGGCTACTAGCACAGATACGCAGTATTTT. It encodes CASGLPAATSTDTQYF.

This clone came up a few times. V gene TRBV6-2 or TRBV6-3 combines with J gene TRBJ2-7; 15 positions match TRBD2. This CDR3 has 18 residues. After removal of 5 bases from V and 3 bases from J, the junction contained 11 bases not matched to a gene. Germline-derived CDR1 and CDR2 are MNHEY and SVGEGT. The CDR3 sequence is CASSPGLAGGPPNYEQYF. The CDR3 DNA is TGTGCCAGCAGTCCGGGACTAGCGGGAGGTCCCCCTAACTACGAGCAGTACTTC.

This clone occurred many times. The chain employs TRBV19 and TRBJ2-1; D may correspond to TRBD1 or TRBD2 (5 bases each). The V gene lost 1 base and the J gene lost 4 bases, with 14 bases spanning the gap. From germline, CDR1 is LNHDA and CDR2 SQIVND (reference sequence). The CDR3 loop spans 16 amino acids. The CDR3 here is CASSIGGRRSYNEQFF. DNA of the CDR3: TGTGCCAGTAGTATAGGGGGCAGGAGGAGTTACAATGAGCAGTTCTTC.